This entry is about one TCR beta chain. V lost 5 bases, J lost 1 base, and 8 bases stayed unmatched. Germline CDR1 ENHRY, CDR2 SYGVKD. The CDR3 sequence is 17 residues long. In the authors' methods: Cell counts per sample came from amplifying reference gene primers. The protocol was immunoSEQ multiplex PCR, while the TCRdb copy is restricted to in-frame clones and leaves out a portion. V and J calls and clone size are as listed in that table; D and trimming were resolved from the DNA. The profile covers roughly 57,000 clones, with around 90% appearing a single time and around 20% taken by the ten largest. The data originate from a study of blood T cell repertoires in COVID-19. Background on the study: In each case, the material was cDNA or gDNA derived from T cells, B-cell-depleted T cells, or PBMCs.

This receptor was obtained from a human donor in a cohort sampled during active COVID-19. V usage is TRBV10-3 and J usage is TRBJ2-2; TRBD2 matches at 9 bases. The sequenced sample consisted of peripheral blood. This CDR3 is CAISPSGTSLNTGELFF. The CDR3 DNA reads TGTGCCATCAGTCCGTCCGGGACTAGCCTGAACACCGGGGAGCTGTTTTTT.